This T cell receptor (beta chain) was captured in a study of T cells in Graves' hyperthyroidism and ophthalmopathy. Researchers defined stable Graves' hyperthyroidism as no ophthalmopathy progression within 18 months. Uncontrolled infection, other autoimmune disease, pregnancy or lactation excluded patients. Regarding this clonotype: Its antigen is unidentified. Mismatch with germline at one junction end may stem from a read error.

The CDR3 is 15 amino acids. Germline V gives CDR1 DFQATT, CDR2 SNEGSKA (reference sequence). TCR beta CDR3 sequences were amplified from RNA transcripts. The HTBI primer set drove a first-round RT-PCR of the TCR CDR3. From the multiplex PCR reads, TCRdb called clonotypes with MiXCR, one entry per CDR3 protein. The sample has around 190,000 distinct CDR3 sequences; 15% to 20% are singletons. General study points: Clonotypes that were expanded in thyroid above 0.001 mostly appeared in blood too.

The chain combines TRBV20-1 with TRBJ2-3; D unclear. This TCR was recovered from a woman aged 45-65 years with Graves' hyperthyroidism. Sequencing was done on a sample of blood. CDR3 bases: TGCAGTGCTAGAGATCCCAGGACCCGCACAGATACGCACTATTTT. This codes for CSARDPRTRTDTHYF.